The TCR beta chain described here comes from a study of human T cells and chemical hapten exposure. Study-wide background: 2% DPC applied to a 2 cm by 2 cm arm area sensitized donors.

Germline CDR1 SEHNR, CDR2 FQNEAQ (reference sequence). Trimming left V 8 bases short and J 8 bases short, with 22 bases between. The CDR3 has 15 residues. Time point described: pre-sensitization, week 0. The treatment was: therapeutic diphenylcyclopropenone sensitization with weekly scalp DPC. Blood collection took place prior to placing each patch test. Separate cDNA molecules received unique molecular identifiers, which the library attached to them. TCRdb passed the RACE reads through MiXCR, listing each CDR3 protein once. The data contain around 110,000 distinct CDR3 sequences, roughly an eighth of them seen just once; the ten biggest clones take up roughly 1.5%. With regard to this clonotype: What it binds is not known.

Findings and limits, study-wide: TCRs at a frequency above 1 in 1000 stayed unchanged with DPC sensitization.

The chain is built from TRBV7-9 and TRBJ2-1; D gene unclear. The sequence was obtained from a woman in her 50s with alopecia areata. Some clones in this sample may be carry-over from other donors' samples. Sample: whole blood, taken in connection with sensitization to the hapten diphenylcyclopropenone (DPC). CDR3: CASSHRVGPVDEQFF. In DNA, the CDR3 is TGTGCCAGCTCCCATAGAGTCGGTCCGGTCGATGAGCAGTTCTTC.